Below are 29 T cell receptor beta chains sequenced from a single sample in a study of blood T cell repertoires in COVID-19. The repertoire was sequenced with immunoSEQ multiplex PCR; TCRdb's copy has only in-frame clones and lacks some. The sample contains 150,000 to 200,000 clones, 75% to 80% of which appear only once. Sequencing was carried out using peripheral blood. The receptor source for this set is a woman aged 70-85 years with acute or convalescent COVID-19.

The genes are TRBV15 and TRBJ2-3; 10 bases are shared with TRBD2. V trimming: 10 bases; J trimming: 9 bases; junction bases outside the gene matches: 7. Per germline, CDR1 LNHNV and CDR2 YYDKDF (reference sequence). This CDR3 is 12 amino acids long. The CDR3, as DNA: TGTGCCATCGGGACTAGCGTCGGCACGCAGTATTTT. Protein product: CAIGTSVGTQYF.

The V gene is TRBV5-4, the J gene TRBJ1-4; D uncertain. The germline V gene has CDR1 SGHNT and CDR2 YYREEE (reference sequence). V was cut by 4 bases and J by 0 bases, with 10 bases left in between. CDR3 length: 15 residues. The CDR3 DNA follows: TGTGCCAGCAGCATTTCGGCGGCAACTAATGAAAAACTGTTTTTT. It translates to CASSISAATNEKLFF.

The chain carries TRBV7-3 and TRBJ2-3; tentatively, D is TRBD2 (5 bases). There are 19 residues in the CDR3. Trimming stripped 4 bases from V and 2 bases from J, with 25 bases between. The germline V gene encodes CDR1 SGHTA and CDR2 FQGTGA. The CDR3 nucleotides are TGTGCCAGCAGCTCGGGCGACGGCGGAGGACCGAAGGTCACAGATACGCAGTATTTT. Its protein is CASSSGDGGGPKVTDTQYF.

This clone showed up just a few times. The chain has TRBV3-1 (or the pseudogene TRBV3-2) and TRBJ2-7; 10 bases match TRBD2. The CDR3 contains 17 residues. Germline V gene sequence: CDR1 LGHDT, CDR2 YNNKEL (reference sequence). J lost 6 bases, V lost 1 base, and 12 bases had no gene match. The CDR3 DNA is TGTGCCAGCAGCCAAGTCGCAGCGGGAGGGCCGTTGGGCGAGCAGTACTTC. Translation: CASSQVAAGGPLGEQYF.

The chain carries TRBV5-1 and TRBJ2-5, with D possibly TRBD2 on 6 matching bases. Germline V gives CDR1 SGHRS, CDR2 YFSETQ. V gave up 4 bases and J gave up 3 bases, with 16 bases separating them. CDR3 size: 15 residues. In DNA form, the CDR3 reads TGCGCCAGCAGCCGAGGAGGGATGAGGGAAGAGACCCAGTACTTC. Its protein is CASSRGGMREETQYF.

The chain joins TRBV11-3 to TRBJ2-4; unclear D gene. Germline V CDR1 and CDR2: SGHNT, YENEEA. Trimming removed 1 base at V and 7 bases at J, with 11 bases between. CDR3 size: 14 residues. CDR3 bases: TGTGCCAGCAGCTTAGGCCCCAACGAGAACATTCAGTACTTC. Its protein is CASSLGPNENIQYF.

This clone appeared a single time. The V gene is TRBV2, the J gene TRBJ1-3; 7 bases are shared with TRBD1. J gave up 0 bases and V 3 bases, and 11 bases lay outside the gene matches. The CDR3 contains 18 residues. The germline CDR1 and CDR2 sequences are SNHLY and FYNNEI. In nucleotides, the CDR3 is TGTGCCAGCAGTGACACGGGCAGGGGGATACCCTCTGGAAACACCATATATTTT. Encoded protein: CASSDTGRGIPSGNTIYF.

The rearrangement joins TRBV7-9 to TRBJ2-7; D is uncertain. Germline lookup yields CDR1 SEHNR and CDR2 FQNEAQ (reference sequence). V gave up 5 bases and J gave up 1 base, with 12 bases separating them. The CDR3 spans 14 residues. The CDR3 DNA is TGTGCCAGCAGCGGCCCGGCGGTTTCCTACGAGCAGTACTTC. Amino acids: CASSGPAVSYEQYF.

For the CDR3, the DNA is TGTGCCAGCTCACCAAAGAGGGGGCAGTTATACGAGCAGTACTTC. Encoded protein: CASSPKRGQLYEQYF. V usage is TRBV18 and J usage is TRBJ2-7, with 7 bases aligning to TRBD1. After removal of 2 bases from V and 4 bases from J, the junction contained 8 bases not matched to a gene. CDR1 and CDR2 (germline): KGHSH, LQKENI. The CDR3 has 15 amino acids.

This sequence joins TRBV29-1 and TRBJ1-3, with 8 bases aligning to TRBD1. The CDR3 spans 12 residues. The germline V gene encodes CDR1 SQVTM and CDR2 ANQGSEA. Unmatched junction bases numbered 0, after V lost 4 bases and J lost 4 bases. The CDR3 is CSVGQGGNTIYF. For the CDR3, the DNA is TGCAGCGTTGGACAGGGGGGAAACACCATATATTTT.

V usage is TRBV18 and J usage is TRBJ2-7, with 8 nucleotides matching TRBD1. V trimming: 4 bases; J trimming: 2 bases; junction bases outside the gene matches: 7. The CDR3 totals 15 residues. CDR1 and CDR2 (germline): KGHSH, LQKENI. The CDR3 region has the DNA TGTGCCAGCTCACAAGGACAGGGTGGTCCCTACGAGCAGTACTTC. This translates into CASSQGQGGPYEQYF.

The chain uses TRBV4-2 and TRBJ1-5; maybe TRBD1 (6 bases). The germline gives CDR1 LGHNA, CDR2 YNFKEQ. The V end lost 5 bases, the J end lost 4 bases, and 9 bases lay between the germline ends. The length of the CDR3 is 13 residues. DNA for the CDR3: TGTGCCAGCAGCGAAACAGGGAATCAGCCCCAGCATTTT. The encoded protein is CASSETGNQPQHF.

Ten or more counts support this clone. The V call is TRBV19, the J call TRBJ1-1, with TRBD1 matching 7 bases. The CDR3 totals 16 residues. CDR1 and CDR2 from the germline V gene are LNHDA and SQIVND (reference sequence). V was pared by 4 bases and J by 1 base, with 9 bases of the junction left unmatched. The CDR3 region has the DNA TGTGCCAGTAGTACAGACAGGGTAGTAGGGAACACTGAAGCTTTCTTT. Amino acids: CASSTDRVVGNTEAFF. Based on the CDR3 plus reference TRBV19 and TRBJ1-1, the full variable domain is DGGITQSPKYLFRKEGQNVTLSCEQNLNHDAMYWYRQDPGQGLRLIYYSQIVNDFQKGDIAEGYSVSREKKESFPLTVTSAQKNPTAFYLCASSTDRVVGNTEAFFGQGTRLTVV.

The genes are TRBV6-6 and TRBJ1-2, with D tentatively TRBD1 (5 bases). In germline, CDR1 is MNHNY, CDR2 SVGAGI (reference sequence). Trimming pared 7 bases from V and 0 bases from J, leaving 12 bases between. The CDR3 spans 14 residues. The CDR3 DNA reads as TGTGCCAGCATCCAAGACAGAGCTAACTATGGCTACACCTTC. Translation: CASIQDRANYGYTF.

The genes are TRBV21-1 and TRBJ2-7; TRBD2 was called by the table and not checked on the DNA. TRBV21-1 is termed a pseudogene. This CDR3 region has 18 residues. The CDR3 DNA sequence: TGTGCCAGCAGCAAAGCCTTATCACTAGCGGAGGAGGGGGGGGAGCAGTACTTC. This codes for CASSKALSLAEEGGEQYF.

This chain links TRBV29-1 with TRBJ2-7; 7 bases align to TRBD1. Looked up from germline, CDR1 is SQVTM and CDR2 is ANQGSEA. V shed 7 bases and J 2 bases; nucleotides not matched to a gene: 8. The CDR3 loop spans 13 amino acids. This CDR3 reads CSANRDSPYEQYF. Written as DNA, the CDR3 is TGCAGCGCGAACCGGGACAGCCCCTACGAGCAGTACTTC.

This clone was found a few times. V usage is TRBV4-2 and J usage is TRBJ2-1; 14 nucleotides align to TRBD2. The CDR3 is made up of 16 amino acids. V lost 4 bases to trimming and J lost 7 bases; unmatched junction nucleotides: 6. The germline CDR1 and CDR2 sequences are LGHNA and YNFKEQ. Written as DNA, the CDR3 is TGTGCCAGCAGCCGCGGACTAGCGGGAGGACTTAATGAGCAGTTCTTC. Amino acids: CASSRGLAGGLNEQFF.

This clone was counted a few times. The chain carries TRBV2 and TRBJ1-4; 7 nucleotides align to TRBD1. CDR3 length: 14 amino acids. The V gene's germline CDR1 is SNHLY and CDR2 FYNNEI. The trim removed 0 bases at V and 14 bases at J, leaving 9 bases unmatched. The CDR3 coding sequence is TGTGCCAGCAGTGAAGCGCTTCTAGGCAGGGGGCTGTTTTTT. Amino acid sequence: CASSEALLGRGLFF.

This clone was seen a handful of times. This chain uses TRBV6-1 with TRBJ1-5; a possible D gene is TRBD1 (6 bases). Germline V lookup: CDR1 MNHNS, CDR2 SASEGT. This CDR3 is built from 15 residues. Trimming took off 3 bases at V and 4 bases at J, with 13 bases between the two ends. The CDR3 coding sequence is TGTGCCAGCAGTGACCTGGGGGCAAGAAATCAGCCCCAGCATTTT. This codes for CASSDLGARNQPQHF.

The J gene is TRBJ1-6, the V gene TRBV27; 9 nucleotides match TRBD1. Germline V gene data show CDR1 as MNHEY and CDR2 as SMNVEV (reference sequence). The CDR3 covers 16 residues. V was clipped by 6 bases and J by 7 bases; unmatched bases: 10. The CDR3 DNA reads TGTGCCAGCAGACAACAGGGGGCGATTCTCAATTCACCCCTCCACTTT. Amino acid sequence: CASRQQGAILNSPLHF.

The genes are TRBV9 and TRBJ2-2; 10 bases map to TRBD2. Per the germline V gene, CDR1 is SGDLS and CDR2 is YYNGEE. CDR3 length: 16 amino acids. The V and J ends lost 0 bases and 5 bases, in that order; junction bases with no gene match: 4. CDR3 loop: CASSVALAGKTGELFF. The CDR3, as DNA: TGTGCCAGCAGCGTAGCACTAGCGGGAAAGACCGGGGAGCTGTTTTTT.

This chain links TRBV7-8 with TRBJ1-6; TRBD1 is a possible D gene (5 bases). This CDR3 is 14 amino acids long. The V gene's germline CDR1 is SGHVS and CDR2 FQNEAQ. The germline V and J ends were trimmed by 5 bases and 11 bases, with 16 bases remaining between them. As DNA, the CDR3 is TGTGCCAGCAGCGGATTCAGGGCTGGGGCACCCCTCCACTTT. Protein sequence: CASSGFRAGAPLHF.

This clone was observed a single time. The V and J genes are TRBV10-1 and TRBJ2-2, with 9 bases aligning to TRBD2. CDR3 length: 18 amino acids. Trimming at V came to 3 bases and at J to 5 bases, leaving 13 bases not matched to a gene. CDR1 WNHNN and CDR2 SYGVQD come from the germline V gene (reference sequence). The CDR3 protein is CASSDPGSGRPRTGELFF. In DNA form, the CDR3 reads TGCGCCAGCAGTGACCCCGGCAGCGGGAGGCCTAGGACCGGGGAGCTGTTTTTT.

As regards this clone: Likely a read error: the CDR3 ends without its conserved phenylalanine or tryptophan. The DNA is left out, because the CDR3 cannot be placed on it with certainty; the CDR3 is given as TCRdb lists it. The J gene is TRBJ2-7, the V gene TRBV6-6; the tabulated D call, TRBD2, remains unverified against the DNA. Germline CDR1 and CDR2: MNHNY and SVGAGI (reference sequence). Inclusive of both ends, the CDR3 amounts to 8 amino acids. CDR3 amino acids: CASIRLKP.

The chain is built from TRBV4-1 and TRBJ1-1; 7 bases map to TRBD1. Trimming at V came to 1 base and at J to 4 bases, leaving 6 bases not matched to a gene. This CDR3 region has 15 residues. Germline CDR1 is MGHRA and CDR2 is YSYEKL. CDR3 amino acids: CASSQVVTGTTEAFF. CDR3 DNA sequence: TGCGCCAGCAGCCAAGTCGTGACAGGGACCACTGAAGCTTTCTTT.

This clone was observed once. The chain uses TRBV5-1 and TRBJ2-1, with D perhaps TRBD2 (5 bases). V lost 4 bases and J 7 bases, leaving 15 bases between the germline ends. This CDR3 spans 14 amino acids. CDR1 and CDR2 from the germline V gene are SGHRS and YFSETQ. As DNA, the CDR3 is TGCGCCAGCAGCAACCTCGTGAGGGTGAATGAGCAGTTCTTC. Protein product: CASSNLVRVNEQFF.

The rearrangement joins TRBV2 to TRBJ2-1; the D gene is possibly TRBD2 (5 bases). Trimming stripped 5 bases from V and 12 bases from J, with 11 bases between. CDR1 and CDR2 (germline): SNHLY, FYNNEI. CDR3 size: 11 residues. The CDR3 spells CASSLEDGQFF. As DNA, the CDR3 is TGTGCCAGCAGTTTGGAGGATGGGCAGTTCTTC.

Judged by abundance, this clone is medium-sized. The CDR3 region has the DNA TGTGCCAGTATCTCAGGGGGAACTCGGGGTGAGCAGTTCTTC. It translates to CASISGGTRGEQFF. V is TRBV19 and J is TRBJ2-1, with 7 bases lining up with TRBD1. The germline V gene has CDR1 LNHDA and CDR2 SQIVND (reference sequence). Trimming took 7 bases from V and 9 from J; bases not matched to a gene: 12. CDR3 length: 14 residues.

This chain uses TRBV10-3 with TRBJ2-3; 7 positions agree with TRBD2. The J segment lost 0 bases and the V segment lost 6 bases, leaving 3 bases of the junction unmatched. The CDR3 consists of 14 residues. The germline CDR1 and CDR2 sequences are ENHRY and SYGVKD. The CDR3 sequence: CAIRTAGSTDTQYF. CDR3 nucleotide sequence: TGTGCCATCAGGACAGCGGGAAGCACAGATACGCAGTATTTT.